The rows below give T cell receptor beta chains drawn from one sample of a study of blood T cell repertoires in COVID-19. Repertoires were generated with immunoSEQ multiplex PCR, while TCRdb's copy carries only in-frame clones and drops some. The data contain approximately 180,000 clones, about 91% of them singletons. The specimen sequenced was peripheral blood. The receptors originated from a woman aged 45-60 years with acute or convalescent COVID-19. The CDR3 runs from the conserved cysteine through the conserved F or W.

cdr3_aa: CASTGTGPTGELFF
v_call: TRBV19
j_call: TRBJ2-2

cdr3_aa: CASSPWTSERQQFF
v_call: TRBV7-2
j_call: TRBJ2-1

cdr3_aa: CASRQGGGGDYNEQFF
v_call: TRBV28
j_call: TRBJ2-1

cdr3_aa: CASSQLAGVGNTGELFF
v_call: TRBV27
j_call: TRBJ2-2

cdr3_aa: CAISESDRMDGYTF
v_call: TRBV10-3
j_call: TRBJ1-2

cdr3_aa: CASSPRTGKAGELFF
v_call: TRBV11-3
j_call: TRBJ2-2

cdr3_aa: CASSPGTVQETQYF
v_call: TRBV5-1
j_call: TRBJ2-5

cdr3_aa: CASSRTSGGELFF
v_call: TRBV3-1/TRBV3-2
j_call: TRBJ2-2

cdr3_aa: CASSVGGNTEAFF
v_call: TRBV10-2
j_call: TRBJ1-1

cdr3_aa: CASSLGQEETQYF
v_call: TRBV5-5
j_call: TRBJ2-5

cdr3_aa: CAISGRASGTLYNEQFF
v_call: TRBV10-3
j_call: TRBJ2-1

cdr3_aa: CASSQQGNTIYF
v_call: TRBV3-1/TRBV3-2
j_call: TRBJ1-3

cdr3_aa: CASSLRGQSNYGYTF
v_call: TRBV7-2
j_call: TRBJ1-2